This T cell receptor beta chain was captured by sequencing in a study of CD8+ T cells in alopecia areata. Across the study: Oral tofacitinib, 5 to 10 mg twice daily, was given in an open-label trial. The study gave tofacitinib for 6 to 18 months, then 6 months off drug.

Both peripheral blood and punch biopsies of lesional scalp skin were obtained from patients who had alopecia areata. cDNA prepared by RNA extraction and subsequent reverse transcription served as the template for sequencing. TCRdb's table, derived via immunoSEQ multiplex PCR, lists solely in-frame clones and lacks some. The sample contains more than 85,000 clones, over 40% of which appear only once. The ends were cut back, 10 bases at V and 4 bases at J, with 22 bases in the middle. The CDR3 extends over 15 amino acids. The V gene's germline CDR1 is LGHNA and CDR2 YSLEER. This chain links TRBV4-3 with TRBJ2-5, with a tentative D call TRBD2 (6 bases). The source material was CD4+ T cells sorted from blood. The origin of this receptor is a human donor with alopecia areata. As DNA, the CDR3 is TGCGCCAAAGCAAAGCGGAGGGAAGAGCGAGAGACCCAGTACTTC. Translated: CAKAKRREERETQYF.